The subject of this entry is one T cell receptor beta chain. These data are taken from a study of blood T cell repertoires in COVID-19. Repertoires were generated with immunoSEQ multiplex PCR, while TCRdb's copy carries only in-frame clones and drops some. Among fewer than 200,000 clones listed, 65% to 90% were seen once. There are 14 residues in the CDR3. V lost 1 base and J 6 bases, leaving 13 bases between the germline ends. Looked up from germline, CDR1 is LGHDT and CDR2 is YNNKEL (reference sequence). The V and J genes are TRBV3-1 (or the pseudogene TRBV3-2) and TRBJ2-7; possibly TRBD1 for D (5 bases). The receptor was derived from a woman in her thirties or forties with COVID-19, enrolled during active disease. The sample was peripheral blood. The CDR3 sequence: CASSQGGLKGEQYF. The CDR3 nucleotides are TGTGCCAGCAGCCAAGGGGGCCTCAAAGGCGAGCAGTACTTC.